Here is one TCR beta chain with its context. The data were taken from a study of PD-1 blockade in mismatch repair-deficient tumors. Generated by immunoSEQ multiplex PCR, the TCRdb table keeps only in-frame clones and is missing some. The sample shows roughly 130,000 clones, about 90% of them seen only once. This CDR3 is 15 amino acids long. With 4 bases removed from V and 3 bases from J, the gap between germline ends came to 12 bases. Germline lookup yields CDR1 MGHRA and CDR2 YSYEKL. The origin of this receptor is an adult with mismatch repair-deficient cancer. The sequencing here drew on peripheral blood, taken almost 74 weeks after starting pembrolizumab. The chain is built from TRBV4-1 and TRBJ2-2; TRBD1 or TRBD2 may be the D gene (6 bases each). CDR3 DNA: TGCGCCAGCAGCCCCCCGGGGGCGTACACCGGGGAGCTGTTTTTT. Protein product: CASSPPGAYTGELFF.